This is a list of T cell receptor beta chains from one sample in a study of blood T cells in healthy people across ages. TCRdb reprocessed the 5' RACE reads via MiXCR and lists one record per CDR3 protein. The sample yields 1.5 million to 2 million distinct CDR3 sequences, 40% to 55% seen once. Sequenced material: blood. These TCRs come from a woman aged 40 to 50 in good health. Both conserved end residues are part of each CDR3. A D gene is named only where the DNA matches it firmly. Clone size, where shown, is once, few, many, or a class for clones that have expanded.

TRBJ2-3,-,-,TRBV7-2,CASSLPVWDTQYF,TGTGCCAGCAGCCTGCCCGTCTGGGATACGCAGTATTTT
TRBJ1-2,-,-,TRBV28,CASSPRAALAYYGYTF,TGTGCCAGCAGTCCTCGGGCGGCCCTCGCCTACTATGGCTACACCTTC
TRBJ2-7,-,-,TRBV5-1,CASSFNELGEQYF,TGCGCCAGCAGCTTTAATGAGTTAGGAGAGCAGTACTTC
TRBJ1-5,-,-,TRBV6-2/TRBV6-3,CASSYSRDFNQPQHF,TGTGCCAGCAGTTACAGCAGGGATTTCAATCAGCCCCAGCATTTT
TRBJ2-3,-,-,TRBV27,CASSKRDLGRDTQYF,TGTGCCAGCAGTAAAAGGGACCTGGGGCGAGATACGCAGTATTTT
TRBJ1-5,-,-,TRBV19,CASSVGEPNQPQHF,TGTGCCAGTAGTGTTGGAGAGCCGAATCAGCCCCAGCATTTT
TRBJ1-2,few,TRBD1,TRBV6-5,CASSLWDRGLGGYTF,TGTGCCAGCAGTTTATGGGACAGGGGGCTTGGAGGCTACACCTTC
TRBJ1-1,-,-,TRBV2,CASSEGWHTEAFF,TGTGCCAGCAGTGAAGGGTGGCATACTGAAGCTTTCTTT
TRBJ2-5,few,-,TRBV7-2,CASSEGLFEETQYF,TGTGCCAGCAGCGAGGGGCTATTTGAAGAGACCCAGTACTTC
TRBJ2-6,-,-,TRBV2,CASSQDLAASGANVLTF,TGTGCCAGCAGTCAGGACTTAGCTGCCTCTGGGGCCAACGTCCTGACTTTC
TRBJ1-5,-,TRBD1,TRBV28,CASSWGRDRGPYQPQHF,TGTGCCAGCAGCTGGGGGCGGGACAGGGGGCCTTATCAGCCCCAGCATTTT
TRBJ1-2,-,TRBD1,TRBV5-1,CASSPRTGGSYGYTF,TGCGCCAGCAGCCCCAGGACAGGAGGAAGCTATGGCTACACCTTC
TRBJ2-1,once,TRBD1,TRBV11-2,CASSRQGEVTYNEQFF,TGTGCCAGCAGCCGACAGGGGGAAGTTACCTACAATGAGCAGTTCTTC
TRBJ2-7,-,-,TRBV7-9,CASSSGTFFSSYEQYF,TGTGCCAGCAGCTCTGGGACTTTCTTCTCCTCCTACGAGCAGTACTTC
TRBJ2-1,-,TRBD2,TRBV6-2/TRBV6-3,CASTQGLAGFEQFF,TGTGCCAGCACCCAGGGACTAGCGGGGTTTGAGCAGTTCTTC
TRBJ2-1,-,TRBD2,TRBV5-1,CASSGGTSDEQFF,TGCGCCAGCAGCGGAGGGACTAGCGATGAGCAGTTCTTC
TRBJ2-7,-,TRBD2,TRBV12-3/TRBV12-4,CASWGGRGYNEQYF,TGTGCCAGCTGGGGGGGACGGGGCTACAATGAGCAGTACTTC
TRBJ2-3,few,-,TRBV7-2,CASSLGSQGFEAYTDTQYF,TGTGCCAGCAGCTTAGGGTCCCAGGGATTTGAGGCTTACACAGATACGCAGTATTTT
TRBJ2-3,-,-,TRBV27,CASSLGGGYTGTQYF,TGTGCCAGCAGTTTGGGTGGGGGCTACACAGGTACGCAGTATTTT
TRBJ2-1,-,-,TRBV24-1,CATSDSRQSHSYNEQFF,TGTGCCACCAGTGATTCCAGACAGTCGCACTCCTACAATGAGCAGTTCTTC
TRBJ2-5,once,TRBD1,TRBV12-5,CASGVLDRGPGETQYF,TGTGCTAGTGGCGTGTTGGACAGGGGGCCGGGAGAGACCCAGTACTTC
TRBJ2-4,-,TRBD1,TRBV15,CATSSPGQLKNIRYF,TGTGCCACCAGCAGTCCGGGACAGCTCAAAAACATTCGGTACTTC
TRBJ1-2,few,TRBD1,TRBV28,CASSWGQGAFGYTF,TGTGCCAGCAGCTGGGGACAGGGGGCTTTTGGCTACACCTTC
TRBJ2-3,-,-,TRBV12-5,CASGLGGTPHTDTQYF,TGTGCTAGTGGTTTGGGGGGGACTCCCCACACAGATACGCAGTATTTT
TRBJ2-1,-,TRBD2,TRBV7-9,CASGSGSYNEQFF,TGTGCCAGCGGGAGCGGGAGCTACAATGAGCAGTTCTTC
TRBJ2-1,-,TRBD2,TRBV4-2,CASSFPAGGLSNEQFF,TGTGCCAGCAGCTTTCCAGCGGGGGGGCTCTCCAATGAGCAGTTCTTC
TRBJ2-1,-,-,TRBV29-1,CSVLRTERPEQFF,TGCAGCGTCCTACGCACAGAACGTCCTGAGCAGTTCTTC
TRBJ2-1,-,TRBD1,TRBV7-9,CASSYVTGENEQFF,TGTGCCAGCAGCTATGTTACAGGGGAAAATGAGCAGTTCTTC
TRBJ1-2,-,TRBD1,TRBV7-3,CASGDVDREGGYTF,TGTGCCAGCGGAGACGTGGACAGGGAGGGTGGCTACACCTTC
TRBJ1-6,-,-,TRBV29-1,CSPIPGTPIISSYNSPLHF,TGCAGCCCCATCCCTGGGACTCCCATTATCAGCTCCTATAATTCACCCCTCCACTTT
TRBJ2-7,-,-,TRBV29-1,CSVRGGSYERYF,TGCAGCGTCAGGGGGGGATCCTACGAGCGGTACTTC
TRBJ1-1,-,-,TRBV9,CASSVSSVVDTEAFF,TGTGCCAGCAGCGTATCTTCCGTTGTGGACACTGAAGCTTTCTTT
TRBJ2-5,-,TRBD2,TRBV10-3,CAISELGSGRNNEQYF,TGTGCCATCAGTGAGTTGGGTAGCGGGCGAAACAATGAGCAGTACTTC
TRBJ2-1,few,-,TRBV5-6,CASSLGRTYNEQFF,TGTGCCAGCAGCTTGGGACGGACCTACAATGAGCAGTTCTTC
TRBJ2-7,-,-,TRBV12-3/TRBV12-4,CASREQGLSYEQYF,TGTGCCAGCAGGGAACAGGGCCTCTCCTACGAGCAGTACTTC